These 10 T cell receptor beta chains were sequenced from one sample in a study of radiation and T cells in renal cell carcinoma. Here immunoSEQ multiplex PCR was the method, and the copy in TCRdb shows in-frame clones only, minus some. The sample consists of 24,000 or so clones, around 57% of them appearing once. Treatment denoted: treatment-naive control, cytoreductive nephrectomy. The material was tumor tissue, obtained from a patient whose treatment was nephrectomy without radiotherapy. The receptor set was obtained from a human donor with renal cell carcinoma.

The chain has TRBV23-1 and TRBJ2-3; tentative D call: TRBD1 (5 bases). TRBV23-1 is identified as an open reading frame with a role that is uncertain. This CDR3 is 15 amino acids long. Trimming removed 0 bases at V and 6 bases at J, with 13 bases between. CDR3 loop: CASSQSVQGGDTQYF. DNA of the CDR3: TGCGCCAGCAGTCAATCAGTCCAGGGTGGGGATACGCAGTATTTT.

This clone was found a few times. CDR3 sequence reads: CASSWRGGNQPQHF. For the CDR3, the DNA is TGTGCCAGCAGCTGGCGGGGAGGAAATCAGCCCCAGCATTTT. The chain carries TRBV7-2 and TRBJ1-5; D is unresolved. CDR1 is SGHTA and CDR2 is FQGNSA in the germline V gene. V was cut by 4 bases and J by 4 bases, with 11 bases left in between. The CDR3 is 14 residues long.

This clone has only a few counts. The CDR3 sequence: CASSFMGLAGGDEQFF. In DNA, the CDR3 is TGTGCCAGCAGTTTCATGGGACTAGCGGGGGGCGATGAGCAGTTCTTC. J is TRBJ2-1 and V is TRBV27; 15 bases map to TRBD2. The CDR3 runs 16 residues. Germline lookup yields CDR1 MNHEY and CDR2 SMNVEV (reference sequence). Germline trimming cut 3 bases from V and 8 bases from J; bases unmatched to any gene: 5.

CDR3 sequence reads: CASSSDRNQPQHF. CDR3 nucleotides: TGTGCCAGCAGCTCGGATAGGAATCAGCCCCAGCATTTT. The chain recombines TRBV13 with TRBJ1-5; the D is unclear. CDR1 is PRHDT, CDR2 FYEKMQ, per germline (reference sequence). V lost 4 bases and J 4 bases, leaving 8 bases between the germline ends. The CDR3 totals 13 residues.

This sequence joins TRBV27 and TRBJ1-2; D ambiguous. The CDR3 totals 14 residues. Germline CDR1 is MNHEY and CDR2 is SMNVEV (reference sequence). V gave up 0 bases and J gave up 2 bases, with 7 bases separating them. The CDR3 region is CASSLSAGNYGYTF. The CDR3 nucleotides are TGTGCCAGCAGTTTATCTGCTGGGAACTATGGCTACACCTTC.

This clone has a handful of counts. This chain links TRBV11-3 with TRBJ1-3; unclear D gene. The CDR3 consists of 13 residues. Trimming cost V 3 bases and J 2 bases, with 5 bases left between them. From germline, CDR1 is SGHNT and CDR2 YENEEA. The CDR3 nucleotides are TGTGCCAGCAGCTTCGACGCTGGAAACACCATATATTTT. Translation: CASSFDAGNTIYF.

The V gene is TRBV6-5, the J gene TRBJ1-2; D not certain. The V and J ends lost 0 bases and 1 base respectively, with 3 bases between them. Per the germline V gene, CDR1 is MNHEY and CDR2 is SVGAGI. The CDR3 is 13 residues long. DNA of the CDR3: TGTGCCAGCAGTTACTCACGTAACTATGGCTACACCTTC. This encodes CASSYSRNYGYTF.

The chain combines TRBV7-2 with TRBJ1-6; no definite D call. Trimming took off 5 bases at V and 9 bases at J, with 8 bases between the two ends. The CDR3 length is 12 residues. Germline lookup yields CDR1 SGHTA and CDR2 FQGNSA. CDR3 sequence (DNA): TGTGCCAGCAGCCTACTAGGTTCACCCCTCCACTTT. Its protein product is CASSLLGSPLHF.

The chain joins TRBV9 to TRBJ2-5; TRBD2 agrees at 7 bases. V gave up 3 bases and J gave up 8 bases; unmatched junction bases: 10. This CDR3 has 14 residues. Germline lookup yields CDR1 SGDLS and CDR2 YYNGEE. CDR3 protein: CASSAGGGAPTQYF. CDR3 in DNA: TGTGCCAGCAGCGCTGGGGGGGGAGCGCCCACCCAGTACTTC.

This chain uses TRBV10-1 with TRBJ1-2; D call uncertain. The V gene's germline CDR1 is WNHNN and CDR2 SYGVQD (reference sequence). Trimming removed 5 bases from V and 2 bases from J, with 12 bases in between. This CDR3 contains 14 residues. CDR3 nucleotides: TGCGCCAGCAGTTTCGGAGGCAGAAACTATGGCTACACCTTC. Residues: CASSFGGRNYGYTF.